This is a list of T cell receptor beta chains from one sample in a study of cytomegalovirus exposure and HLA in healthy donors. Clones were read by immunoSEQ multiplex PCR, and TCRdb kept only the in-frame ones, dropping some. The repertoire holds approximately 190,000 clones, with 80% to 85% as singletons. The sequenced sample consisted of PBMCs. These TCRs come from a middle-aged man in good health and CMV-seropositive. The CDR3 runs from the conserved cysteine through the conserved F or W. A D gene is named only where the DNA matches it firmly. Clone size is stated in some rows and not others, as once, few, many or a class when expanded.

V gene: TRBV6-5
clone size: -
D gene: -
J gene: TRBJ1-1
CDR3 protein: CASSSRTRVAFF
CDR3 DNA: TGTGCCAGCAGCTCGAGAACACGGGTGGCTTTCTTT

V gene: TRBV15
clone size: -
D gene: -
J gene: TRBJ1-2
CDR3 protein: CATSRGGPRDSAGYGYTF
CDR3 DNA: TGTGCCACCAGCAGAGGGGGTCCTCGAGACAGCGCTGGCTATGGCTACACCTTC

V gene: TRBV27
clone size: -
D gene: TRBD1
J gene: TRBJ2-5
CDR3 protein: CASSRGKYQETQYF
CDR3 DNA: TGTGCCAGCAGCAGGGGGAAGTACCAAGAGACCCAGTACTTC

V gene: TRBV5-1
clone size: -
D gene: TRBD2
J gene: TRBJ2-5
CDR3 protein: CASSLEASGGQETQYF
CDR3 DNA: TGCGCCAGCAGCTTGGAGGCTAGCGGGGGACAAGAGACCCAGTACTTC

V gene: TRBV12-5
clone size: -
D gene: -
J gene: TRBJ2-7
CDR3 protein: CASGLRKWGQPYEQYF
CDR3 DNA: TGTGCTAGTGGTTTGAGGAAGTGGGGGCAGCCCTACGAGCAGTACTTC

V gene: TRBV18
clone size: -
D gene: -
J gene: TRBJ2-1
CDR3 protein: CASSPLRGSYNEQFF
CDR3 DNA: TGTGCCAGCTCACCTTTAAGGGGATCCTACAATGAGCAGTTCTTC

V gene: TRBV30
clone size: once
D gene: -
J gene: TRBJ1-5
CDR3 protein: CAWSTGNSNQPQHF
CDR3 DNA: TGTGCCTGGAGTACGGGAAATAGCAATCAGCCCCAGCATTTT

V gene: TRBV7-3
clone size: -
D gene: TRBD2
J gene: TRBJ2-7
CDR3 protein: CASSSGGAGYEQYF
CDR3 DNA: TGTGCCAGCAGCTCCGGGGGGGCTGGGTACGAGCAGTACTTC

V gene: TRBV6-1
clone size: -
D gene: -
J gene: TRBJ2-7
CDR3 protein: CASSETGPYGEQYF
CDR3 DNA: TGTGCCAGCAGTGAAACAGGGCCATACGGCGAGCAGTACTTC

V gene: TRBV4-2
clone size: -
D gene: -
J gene: TRBJ2-3
CDR3 protein: CASSQDTSTDTQYF
CDR3 DNA: TGTGCCAGCAGCCAAGACACTAGCACAGATACGCAGTATTTT

V gene: TRBV13
clone size: -
D gene: TRBD1
J gene: TRBJ2-7
CDR3 protein: CASSLEQGGSYEQYF
CDR3 DNA: TGTGCCAGCAGCTTAGAACAGGGGGGCTCCTACGAGCAGTACTTC

V gene: TRBV11-3
clone size: -
D gene: TRBD1
J gene: TRBJ2-6
CDR3 protein: CASSPGQGRSGANVLTF
CDR3 DNA: TGTGCCAGCAGCCCGGGACAGGGGAGGTCTGGGGCCAACGTCCTGACTTTC

V gene: TRBV28
clone size: -
D gene: -
J gene: TRBJ1-2
CDR3 protein: CASSLRINVYGYTF
CDR3 DNA: TGTGCCAGCAGTTTGAGGATTAATGTGTATGGCTACACCTTC

V gene: TRBV28
clone size: -
D gene: -
J gene: TRBJ1-6
CDR3 protein: CASSLGQGNSPLHF
CDR3 DNA: TGTGCCAGCAGTTTAGGTCAGGGTAATTCACCCCTCCACTTT

V gene: TRBV6-1
clone size: -
D gene: TRBD1
J gene: TRBJ1-3
CDR3 protein: CASTAGGGNTIYF
CDR3 DNA: TGTGCCAGCACTGCAGGGGGAGGAAACACCATATATTTT

V gene: TRBV9
clone size: -
D gene: -
J gene: TRBJ2-3
CDR3 protein: CASSPPDFTDTQYF
CDR3 DNA: TGTGCCAGCAGCCCCCCGGACTTCACAGATACGCAGTATTTT

V gene: TRBV9
clone size: -
D gene: TRBD1
J gene: TRBJ1-1
CDR3 protein: CASSPTGGPPAFF
CDR3 DNA: TGTGCCAGCAGTCCGACAGGGGGGCCCCCGGCTTTCTTT

V gene: TRBV15
clone size: once
D gene: -
J gene: TRBJ1-1
CDR3 protein: CATSRTAGATEAFF
CDR3 DNA: TGTGCCACCAGCAGAACTGCAGGGGCCACTGAAGCTTTCTTT

V gene: TRBV5-6
clone size: -
D gene: -
J gene: TRBJ2-3
CDR3 protein: CASSLGADTQYF
CDR3 DNA: TGTGCCAGCAGCTTGGGAGCGGATACGCAGTATTTT

V gene: TRBV7-9
clone size: -
D gene: -
J gene: TRBJ1-2
CDR3 protein: CASSFYGVGYTF
CDR3 DNA: TGTGCCAGCAGCTTTTACGGGGTTGGCTACACCTTC

V gene: TRBV19
clone size: -
D gene: TRBD2
J gene: TRBJ2-1
CDR3 protein: CASSIGTSGPHYNEQFF
CDR3 DNA: TGTGCCAGTAGTATAGGGACTAGCGGGCCACACTACAATGAGCAGTTCTTC

V gene: TRBV6-1
clone size: -
D gene: TRBD1
J gene: TRBJ2-7
CDR3 protein: CASSLGTGGYEQYF
CDR3 DNA: TGTGCCAGCAGTCTGGGGACAGGAGGCTACGAGCAGTACTTC

V gene: TRBV4-2
clone size: few
D gene: TRBD2
J gene: TRBJ2-1
CDR3 protein: CASSQVGGAGGSYNEQFF
CDR3 DNA: TGTGCCAGCAGCCAAGTGGGAGGAGCGGGGGGGTCCTACAATGAGCAGTTCTTC

V gene: TRBV7-6
clone size: -
D gene: -
J gene: TRBJ1-1
CDR3 protein: CASSPPGPPAEAFF
CDR3 DNA: TGTGCCAGCAGCCCCCCAGGGCCCCCGGCTGAAGCTTTCTTT

V gene: TRBV28
clone size: -
D gene: TRBD1
J gene: TRBJ2-7
CDR3 protein: CASSSSDRTYEQYF
CDR3 DNA: TGTGCCAGCAGTTCCTCGGACAGGACCTACGAGCAGTACTTC

V gene: TRBV7-2
clone size: -
D gene: -
J gene: TRBJ1-5
CDR3 protein: CASRNAGFNQPQHF
CDR3 DNA: TGTGCCAGCAGGAATGCGGGGTTTAATCAGCCCCAGCATTTT

V gene: TRBV6-5
clone size: -
D gene: -
J gene: TRBJ1-1
CDR3 protein: CASSYGAGLNTEAFF
CDR3 DNA: TGTGCCAGCAGTTACGGCGCGGGGCTCAACACTGAAGCTTTCTTT

V gene: TRBV7-2
clone size: -
D gene: -
J gene: TRBJ2-7
CDR3 protein: CASSSKPGGSYEQYF
CDR3 DNA: TGTGCCAGCAGCTCCAAGCCCGGGGGATCCTACGAGCAGTACTTC

V gene: TRBV19
clone size: -
D gene: TRBD1
J gene: TRBJ2-1
CDR3 protein: CASSAMTGGRANEQFF
CDR3 DNA: TGTGCCAGTAGTGCTATGACAGGGGGCAGAGCCAATGAGCAGTTCTTC

V gene: TRBV2
clone size: -
D gene: TRBD1
J gene: TRBJ2-1
CDR3 protein: CASSSDRAVNNEQFF
CDR3 DNA: TGTGCCAGCAGCTCCGACAGGGCAGTGAACAATGAGCAGTTCTTC

V gene: TRBV27
clone size: -
D gene: TRBD1
J gene: TRBJ2-7
CDR3 protein: CASGRGRIGYEQYF
CDR3 DNA: TGTGCCAGCGGAAGGGGGCGAATAGGCTACGAGCAGTACTTC

V gene: TRBV6-6
clone size: -
D gene: -
J gene: TRBJ2-2
CDR3 protein: CASSYRLANTGELFF
CDR3 DNA: TGTGCCAGCAGTTACCGACTAGCGAACACCGGGGAGCTGTTTTTT

V gene: TRBV28
clone size: -
D gene: -
J gene: TRBJ2-7
CDR3 protein: CASSSGGNARGQYF
CDR3 DNA: TGTGCCAGCAGTTCTGGAGGTAACGCTCGGGGACAGTACTTC

V gene: TRBV28
clone size: -
D gene: -
J gene: TRBJ2-5
CDR3 protein: CASSFDSATQYF
CDR3 DNA: TGTGCCAGCAGTTTTGACTCCGCGACCCAGTACTTC

V gene: TRBV19
clone size: few
D gene: -
J gene: TRBJ1-5
CDR3 protein: CASSIDPRDQPQHF
CDR3 DNA: TGTGCCAGTAGTATAGATCCCCGGGATCAGCCCCAGCATTTT

V gene: TRBV4-3
clone size: -
D gene: -
J gene: TRBJ2-2
CDR3 protein: CASSQDRGPTGELFF
CDR3 DNA: TGCGCCAGCAGCCAAGATCGAGGCCCAACCGGGGAGCTGTTTTTT

V gene: TRBV5-8
clone size: -
D gene: TRBD1
J gene: TRBJ2-7
CDR3 protein: CASGAPGQREQYF
CDR3 DNA: TGTGCCAGCGGCGCCCCGGGACAGAGGGAGCAGTACTTC

V gene: TRBV7-9
clone size: once
D gene: -
J gene: TRBJ1-1
CDR3 protein: CASRPGGAGTEAFF
CDR3 DNA: TGTGCCAGCAGACCCGGGGGGGCAGGGACTGAAGCTTTCTTT

V gene: TRBV15
clone size: -
D gene: -
J gene: TRBJ2-5
CDR3 protein: CATSRDPDYLQETQYF
CDR3 DNA: TGTGCCACCAGCAGAGACCCGGACTACCTCCAAGAGACCCAGTACTTC

V gene: TRBV7-2
clone size: -
D gene: -
J gene: TRBJ2-5
CDR3 protein: CASSTGSETQYF
CDR3 DNA: TGTGCCAGCAGTACAGGGTCGGAGACCCAGTACTTC

V gene: TRBV10-2
clone size: -
D gene: TRBD2
J gene: TRBJ2-1
CDR3 protein: CASSESLAGGPGGRYNEQFF
CDR3 DNA: TGCGCCAGCAGTGAGTCGCTAGCGGGGGGGCCTGGGGGTCGCTACAATGAGCAGTTCTTC